These 17 T cell receptor beta chains were sequenced from one sample in a study of graft-versus-host responses after intestinal transplantation. Assay: immunoSEQ multiplex PCR; the TCRdb copy retains only in-frame clones and omits some. Here the sample spans tens of thousands of clones, around 82% being singletons. Their antigens remain unidentified. The sequenced sample was unstimulated CD8+ T cells sorted from spleen or lymph node cells, obtained before transplant. These receptors all stem from a human donor who was the organ donor for an intestinal transplant.

Only a few counts were recorded for this clone. The rearrangement joins TRBV16 to TRBJ1-2, with D tentatively TRBD1 (5 bases). Germline V lookup: CDR1 KGHSY, CDR2 FQNENV. This CDR3 spans 15 amino acids. Trimming removed 4 bases at V and 1 base at J, with 13 bases between. The CDR3: CASSRRREGNYGYTF. The DNA for the CDR3 is TGTGCCAGCAGCCGTCGCAGGGAGGGTAACTATGGCTACACCTTC.

This clone was counted only a few times. This sequence joins TRBV28 and TRBJ1-5; D possibly corresponds to TRBD1 (5 bases). With 7 bases removed from V and 1 base from J, the gap between germline ends came to 14 bases. The CDR3 length is 15 residues. Germline loops: CDR1 MDHEN, CDR2 SYDVKM. This CDR3 is CASIDGTVSNQPQHF. The CDR3 region has the DNA TGTGCCAGCATTGACGGGACCGTGAGCAATCAGCCCCAGCATTTT.

The CDR3 spells CASSLDQGGLAAINEQFF. In nucleotides, the CDR3 is TGTGCCAGCAGCTTAGATCAGGGGGGACTAGCGGCCATCAATGAGCAGTTCTTC. This chain links TRBV11-2 with TRBJ2-1; 11 nucleotides agree with TRBD2. The CDR3 consists of 18 residues. Germline CDR1 and CDR2: SGHAT and FQNNGV. The V segment lost 0 bases and the J segment 6 bases; nucleotides outside the gene matches: 10.

The chain carries TRBV5-5 and TRBJ2-7; D is perhaps TRBD1 or TRBD2 (5 bases each). There are 14 residues in the CDR3. V was shortened by 4 bases and J by 1 base, with 12 bases between the two germline ends. From germline, CDR1 is SGHKS and CDR2 YYEKEE (reference sequence). The CDR3 loop reads CASSPRDGSYEQYF. The CDR3 DNA is TGTGCCAGCAGCCCCCGGGACGGGTCCTACGAGCAGTACTTC.

The chain links TRBV5-6 to TRBJ2-1; D remains ambiguous. V lost 4 bases and J 0 bases, leaving 11 bases between the germline ends. The V gene's germline CDR1 is SGHDT and CDR2 YYEEEE. CDR3 length equals 15 residues. CDR3: CASSLDVSSYNEQFF. The CDR3 DNA is TGTGCCAGCAGCCTGGACGTAAGCTCCTACAATGAGCAGTTCTTC. The full variable domain, completed using reference TRBV5-6 and TRBJ2-1, is DAGVTQSPTHLIKTRGQQVTLRCSPKSGHDTVSWYQQALGQGPQFIFQYYEEEERQRGNFPDRFSGHQFPNYSSELNVNALLLGDSALYLCASSLDVSSYNEQFFGPGTRLTVL.

The chain is built from TRBV2 and TRBJ2-3, with no clear D. CDR1 is SNHLY, CDR2 FYNNEI, per germline. This CDR3 has 12 residues. The germline V and J ends were trimmed by 6 bases and 6 bases, with 10 bases remaining between them. The CDR3 protein is CASSGLVDTQYF. The CDR3 DNA sequence: TGTGCCAGCAGCGGTTTAGTTGATACGCAGTATTTT.

The chain carries TRBV7-6 and TRBJ2-3; D is ambiguous. Between the trimmed V and J ends, which lost 2 bases and 4 bases, there was a span of 7 bases. Per germline, CDR1 SGHVS and CDR2 FNYEAQ. The length of the CDR3 is 13 residues. The DNA for the CDR3 is TGTGCCAGCAGCTTAACGAGTTCAGATACGCAGTATTTT. It is translated as CASSLTSSDTQYF.

This clone was counted a single time. This sequence joins TRBV7-2 and TRBJ1-2; D not resolved. V was cut by 1 base and J by 8 bases, with 11 bases left in between. The germline V gene has CDR1 SGHTA and CDR2 FQGNSA. The CDR3 extends over 13 amino acids. Here the CDR3 reads CASSLVQTSGYTF. DNA for the CDR3: TGTGCCAGCAGCTTAGTACAGACGTCAGGCTACACCTTC.

The chain employs TRBV11-3 and TRBJ1-1, with 8 bases fitting TRBD1. The junction had 10 bases not matched to a gene; V was cut back by 6 bases and J by 4 bases. The V gene's germline CDR1 is SGHNT and CDR2 YENEEA. This CDR3 is 15 amino acids long. In DNA, the CDR3 is TGTGCCAGCAGGCCCCAGGGGGCTCGAAGCACTGAAGCTTTCTTT. Translation: CASRPQGARSTEAFF.

This clone has more than one count but fewer than ten. This chain links TRBV4-2 with TRBJ2-7; D unresolved. This CDR3 region has 16 residues. The germline CDR1 and CDR2 sequences are LGHNA and YNFKEQ. V lost 4 bases and J 1 base, leaving 17 bases between the germline ends. The CDR3 bases are TGTGCCAGCAGCCGGGATGTTGGGCAGCCATCCTACGAGCAGTACTTC. Encoded protein: CASSRDVGQPSYEQYF.

V and J are TRBV9 and TRBJ2-3; 8 bases agree with TRBD2. The CDR3 is 14 amino acids. V shed 6 bases and J 3 bases; nucleotides not matched to a gene: 6. CDR1 and CDR2 (germline): SGDLS, YYNGEE. CDR3 protein: CASNVSGGTDTQYF. CDR3 nucleotide sequence: TGTGCCAGCAACGTCAGCGGGGGTACAGATACGCAGTATTTT.

The V gene is TRBV9, the J gene TRBJ2-1, with D possibly TRBD2 on 5 matching bases. The CDR3 is 14 amino acids. CDR1 SGDLS and CDR2 YYNGEE come from the germline V gene. Trimming removed 0 bases from V and 7 bases from J, with 11 bases in between. CDR3 protein: CASSVAEGSNEQFF. Here the CDR3 DNA reads TGTGCCAGCAGCGTAGCAGAGGGTAGTAATGAGCAGTTCTTC.

The rearrangement uses TRBV5-5 and TRBJ2-1; D is ambiguous. Trimming pared 6 bases from V and 0 bases from J, leaving 7 bases between. Germline CDR1 reads SGHKS; CDR2 reads YYEKEE (reference sequence). The CDR3 spans 13 residues. CDR3 residues: CASTTSSYNEQFF. For the CDR3, the DNA is TGTGCCAGCACCACCAGCTCCTACAATGAGCAGTTCTTC. The full variable domain, rest sourced from reference TRBV5-5 and TRBJ2-1, is DAGVTQSPTHLIKTRGQQVTLRCSPISGHKSVSWYQQVLGQGPQFIFQYYEKEERGRGNFPDRFSARQFPNYSSELNVNALLLGDSALYLCASTTSSYNEQFFGPGTRLTVL.

This chain connects TRBV7-2 to TRBJ1-2; no reliable D call. The germline CDR1 and CDR2 sequences are SGHTA and FQGNSA. The CDR3 is made up of 9 amino acids. Trimming removed 2 bases at V and 10 bases at J, with 2 bases between. The CDR3 here is CASSLLYTF. The CDR3 nucleotides are TGTGCCAGCAGCTTACTCTACACCTTC.

V and J are TRBV4-1 and TRBJ2-7, with no clear D. There are 14 residues in the CDR3. The V gene lost 2 bases and the J gene lost 2 bases, with 10 bases spanning the gap. Germline V lookup: CDR1 MGHRA, CDR2 YSYEKL. The CDR3 sequence is CASSQSTRAYEQYF. In DNA, the CDR3 is TGCGCCAGCAGCCAATCCACACGGGCCTACGAGCAGTACTTC.

As regards this clone: Other DNA sequences in the sample encode the same CDR3. J is TRBJ2-1 and V is TRBV6-5; D is perhaps TRBD2 (6 bases). V lost 2 bases and J lost 3, with 8 bases in between. CDR1 MNHEY and CDR2 SVGAGI come from the germline V gene. The CDR3 is 14 residues long. CDR3 residues: CASSYGGSYNEQFF. Written as DNA, the CDR3 is TGTGCCAGCAGTTACGGGGGGAGCTACAATGAGCAGTTCTTC.

This clone was observed a single time. J is TRBJ2-7 and V is TRBV11-2; weak D call: TRBD2 (5 bases). V was pared by 1 base and J by 5 bases, with 15 bases between. The CDR3 contains 15 residues. From germline, CDR1 is SGHAT and CDR2 FQNNGV. The CDR3 loop is CASSLVPGGVDEQYF. CDR3 DNA: TGTGCCAGCAGCTTAGTTCCCGGAGGCGTCGACGAGCAGTACTTC.